The source of this T cell receptor beta chain is a study of blood T cells in healthy people across ages. Study results and caveats: Comparison with aged donors showed that long-lived donors had more naive CD4+ cells and higher diversity.

This clonotype occurred many times. Its antigen is not identified. A second PCR, run for about 7 to 11 cycles, used a sample-barcoded 5' primer plus a J-beta primer mix. Researchers report that each sample yielded at least 3 million CDR3-containing paired-end reads. MiXCR was run by TCRdb on the 5' RACE reads, yielding one entry per CDR3 protein. The sample lists 1,100,000 or so distinct CDR3 sequences; over 35% were seen once. Trimming took 7 bases from V and 3 from J, leaving 16 bases between them. The CDR3 spans 13 residues. Germline CDR1 and CDR2: SQVTM and ANQGSEA. The receptor was isolated from a woman in her fifties or sixties in good health. V usage is TRBV29-1 and J usage is TRBJ2-7; D tentatively fits TRBD1 or TRBD2 (5 bases each). What was sequenced was blood. CDR3 loop: CSARDGDFYEQYF. The CDR3 nucleotides read TGCAGCGCCAGGGACGGGGATTTCTACGAGCAGTACTTC.